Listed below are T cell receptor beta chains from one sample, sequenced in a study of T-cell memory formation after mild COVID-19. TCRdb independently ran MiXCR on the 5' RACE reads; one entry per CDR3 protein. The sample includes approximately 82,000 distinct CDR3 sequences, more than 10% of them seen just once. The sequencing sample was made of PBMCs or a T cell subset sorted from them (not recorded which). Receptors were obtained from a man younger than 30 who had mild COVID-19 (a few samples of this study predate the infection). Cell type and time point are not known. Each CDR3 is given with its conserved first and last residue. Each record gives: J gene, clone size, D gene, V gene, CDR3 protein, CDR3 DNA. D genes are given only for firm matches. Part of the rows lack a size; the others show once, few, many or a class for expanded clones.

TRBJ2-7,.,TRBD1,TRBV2,CASSETGTGYEQYF,TGTGCCAGCAGTGAAACCGGGACAGGGTACGAGCAGTACTTC
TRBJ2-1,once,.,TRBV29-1,CSVEGTASYNEQFF,TGCAGCGTTGAAGGTACAGCCAGTTACAATGAGCAGTTCTTC
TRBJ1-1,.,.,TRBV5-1,CASSLRGENTEAFF,TGCGCCAGCAGCTTGAGGGGGGAGAACACTGAAGCTTTCTTT
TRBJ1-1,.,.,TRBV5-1,CASSLLLGTEAFF,TGCGCCAGCAGCTTGCTCCTGGGCACTGAAGCTTTCTTT
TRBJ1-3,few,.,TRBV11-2,CASSWDGYSGNTIYF,TGTGCCAGCAGCTGGGACGGCTACTCTGGAAACACCATATATTTT
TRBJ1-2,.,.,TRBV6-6,CASTESLGYTF,TGTGCCAGCACAGAGAGTCTTGGCTACACCTTC
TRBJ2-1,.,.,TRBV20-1,CSAMRPGNQPNEQFF,TGCAGTGCTATGAGACCAGGGAACCAACCCAATGAGCAGTTCTTC
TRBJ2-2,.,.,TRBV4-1,CASSLGGGGVTGELFF,TGCGCCAGCAGCCTCGGGGGCGGAGGGGTGACCGGGGAGCTGTTTTTT
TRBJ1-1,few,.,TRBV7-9,CASSLAQGGGTEAFF,TGTGCCAGCAGCTTAGCGCAGGGTGGGGGCACTGAAGCTTTCTTT
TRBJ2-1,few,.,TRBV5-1,CASSLAVSRGNEQFF,TGCGCCAGCAGCTTGGCAGTTTCTCGAGGTAATGAGCAGTTCTTC
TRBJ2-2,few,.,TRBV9,CASSVETINTGELFF,TGTGCCAGCAGCGTAGAGACTATCAACACCGGGGAGCTGTTTTTT
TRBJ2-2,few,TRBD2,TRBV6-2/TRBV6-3,CASSSVPTSATTGELFF,TGTGCCAGCAGTTCGGTCCCTACTAGCGCCACCACCGGGGAGCTGTTTTTT
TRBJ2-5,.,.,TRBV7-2,CASSLLQETQYF,TGTGCCAGCAGCTTATTACAAGAGACCCAGTACTTC
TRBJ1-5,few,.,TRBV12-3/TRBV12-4,CASRSQGEHQPQHF,TGTGCCAGCAGGTCACAGGGAGAACATCAGCCCCAGCATTTT
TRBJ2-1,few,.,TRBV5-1,CASSFLGQGPQEQFF,TGCGCCAGCAGCTTCCTCGGCCAGGGCCCACAGGAGCAGTTCTTC
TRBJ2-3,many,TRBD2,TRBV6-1,CASSGLAGGPDTQYF,TGTGCCAGCAGTGGACTAGCGGGGGGGCCAGATACGCAGTATTTT
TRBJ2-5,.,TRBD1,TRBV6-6,CASSQGAQETQYF,TGTGCCAGCAGTCAGGGGGCTCAAGAGACCCAGTACTTC
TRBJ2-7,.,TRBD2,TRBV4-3,CASSSGLADSYEQYF,TGCGCCAGCAGCTCGGGACTAGCGGATTCCTACGAGCAGTACTTC
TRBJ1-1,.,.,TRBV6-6,CASSYMGPKAFF,TGTGCCAGCAGTTACATGGGACCTAAAGCTTTCTTT
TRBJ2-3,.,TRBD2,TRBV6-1,CASTGGETDTQYF,TGTGCCAGCACCGGGGGGGAAACAGATACGCAGTATTTT
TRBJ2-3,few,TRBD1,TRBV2,CASRDRQGFTQYF,TGTGCCAGCAGGGACAGACAGGGTTTTACGCAGTATTTT
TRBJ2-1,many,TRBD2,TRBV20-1,CSARDSSGAYNEQFF,TGCAGTGCTAGAGATTCTAGCGGAGCATACAATGAGCAGTTCTTC
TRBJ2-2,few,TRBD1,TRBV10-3,CAISAPDKGAARNTGELFF,TGTGCCATCAGTGCTCCCGACAAGGGGGCGGCGAGGAACACCGGGGAGCTGTTTTTT
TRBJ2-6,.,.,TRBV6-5,CASSYSGANVLTF,TGTGCCAGCAGTTATTCTGGGGCCAACGTCCTGACTTTC
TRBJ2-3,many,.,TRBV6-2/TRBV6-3,CASSYRGPTQYF,TGTGCCAGCAGTTACAGGGGTCCAACGCAGTATTTT
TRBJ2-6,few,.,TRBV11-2,CASSSAGSKGANVLTF,TGTGCCAGCAGCTCCGCCGGAAGTAAGGGGGCCAACGTCCTGACTTTC
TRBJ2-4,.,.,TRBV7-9,CASSPQGGTAKNIQYF,TGTGCCAGCAGCCCCCAAGGAGGAACTGCCAAAAACATTCAGTACTTC
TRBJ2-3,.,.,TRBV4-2,CASSQEAGSPYTDTQYF,TGTGCCAGCAGCCAAGAGGCTGGGAGCCCATACACAGATACGCAGTATTTT
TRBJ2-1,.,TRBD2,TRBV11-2,CASSEGAGANNEQFF,TGTGCCAGCAGCGAGGGAGCGGGGGCCAACAATGAGCAGTTCTTC
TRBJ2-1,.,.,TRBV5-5,CASSVGPFDEQFF,TGTGCCAGCAGCGTCGGGCCGTTCGATGAGCAGTTCTTC
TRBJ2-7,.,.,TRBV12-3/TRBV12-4,CASREQGDQYF,TGTGCCAGCAGAGAACAGGGAGATCAGTACTTC
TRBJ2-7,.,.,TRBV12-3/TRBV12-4,CASSLTLYEQYF,TGTGCCAGCAGCCTAACTCTTTACGAGCAGTACTTC
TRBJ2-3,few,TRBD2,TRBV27,CASSFSSGGAYTQYF,TGTGCCAGCAGTTTTTCTAGCGGGGGGGCATATACGCAGTATTTT